Listed here are 15 T cell receptor beta chains from one sample, sequenced in a study of cytomegalovirus exposure and HLA in healthy donors. The protocol was immunoSEQ multiplex PCR, while the TCRdb copy is restricted to in-frame clones and leaves out a portion. Of under 400,000 clones detected, approximately 85% appear once; the ten largest clones hold approximately 0.95%. The sample taken for sequencing was PBMCs. The origin of the receptors is a man aged 25-40 years in good health and CMV-seronegative.

The chain uses TRBV21-1 and TRBJ2-7; the table calls TRBD1, which could not be checked here. TRBV21-1 is marked as a pseudogene. This CDR3 is 16 amino acids long. The CDR3 loop is CASKEGGDRSSYEQYF. As DNA, the CDR3 is TGTGCCAGCAAGGAGGGGGGGGACAGGTCCTCCTACGAGCAGTACTTC.

The CDR3 protein is CASKLDEMNTEAFF. The CDR3 nucleotides read TGTGCCAGCAAACTAGACGAAATGAACACTGAAGCTTTCTTT. The chain is built from TRBV5-4 and TRBJ1-1, with unresolved D. V was shortened by 6 bases and J by 0 bases, with 12 bases between the two germline ends. Germline CDR1 and CDR2: SGHNT and YYREEE (reference sequence). The CDR3 contains 14 residues.

This chain connects TRBV19 to TRBJ2-3; 9 nucleotides line up with TRBD2. The CDR3 has 14 residues. After removal of 7 bases from V and 3 bases from J, the junction contained 5 bases not matched to a gene. Germline-derived CDR1 and CDR2 are LNHDA and SQIVND (reference sequence). CDR3 in amino acids: CASNRRGGTDTQYF. CDR3 in DNA: TGTGCCAGTAATCGGCGGGGGGGAACAGATACGCAGTATTTT. Full variable domain (remainder filled in from reference TRBV19 and TRBJ2-3): DGGITQSPKYLFRKEGQNVTLSCEQNLNHDAMYWYRQDPGQGLRLIYYSQIVNDFQKGDIAEGYSVSREKKESFPLTVTSAQKNPTAFYLCASNRRGGTDTQYFGPGTRLTVL.

This clone was seen a handful of times. The chain carries TRBV4-3 and TRBJ2-7; a possible D gene is TRBD1 (5 bases). Trimming took 0 bases from V and 7 from J, leaving 16 bases between them. The CDR3 runs 15 residues. Germline CDR1 is LGHNA and CDR2 is YSLEER. The CDR3 region is CASSQDYAVKGEQYF. The CDR3 coding sequence is TGCGCCAGCAGCCAAGATTACGCCGTGAAGGGGGAGCAGTACTTC.

This chain links TRBV11-2 with TRBJ2-1; D not certain. The ends were cut back, 4 bases at V and 4 bases at J, with 20 bases in the middle. Germline lookup yields CDR1 SGHAT and CDR2 FQNNGV. The CDR3 has 17 residues. This CDR3 reads CASSYPPNSRGYNEQFF. The CDR3 DNA sequence: TGTGCCAGCAGCTACCCTCCGAACTCCCGAGGTTACAATGAGCAGTTCTTC.

CDR3 in amino acids: CASSVIGTPNYGYTF. In DNA, the CDR3 is TGTGCCAGTAGCGTCATCGGGACACCTAACTATGGCTACACCTTC. The gene calls are TRBV19 and TRBJ1-2, with TRBD1 as a possible D gene (6 bases). The CDR3 length is 15 residues. Germline V gene sequence: CDR1 LNHDA, CDR2 SQIVND (reference sequence). Trimming took off 6 bases at V and 0 bases at J, with 14 bases between the two ends.

This chain uses TRBV14 with TRBJ1-1; weak D call: TRBD1 (5 bases). The V and J ends lost 0 bases and 1 base respectively, with 9 bases between them. CDR3 length: 15 amino acids. Per the germline V gene, CDR1 is SGHDN and CDR2 is FVKESK. The CDR3 region is CASSQELQGNTEAFF. Here the CDR3 DNA reads TGTGCCAGCAGCCAAGAGTTGCAGGGGAACACTGAAGCTTTCTTT.

The CDR3 spells CASSLSSSTVPYEQYF. CDR3 coding DNA: TGTGCCAGCAGTTTATCCTCCTCGACAGTCCCCTACGAGCAGTACTTC. The V gene is TRBV27, the J gene TRBJ2-7; D is perhaps TRBD1 (5 bases). V lost 0 bases and J 2 bases, leaving 14 bases between the germline ends. The V gene's germline CDR1 is MNHEY and CDR2 SMNVEV (reference sequence). This CDR3 has 16 amino acids.

This clone was observed a single time. The rearrangement joins TRBV7-9 to TRBJ2-1, with TRBD2 matching 8 bases. CDR1 SEHNR and CDR2 FQNEAQ come from the germline V gene (reference sequence). The CDR3 runs to 14 residues. J gave up 7 bases and V 5 bases, and 7 bases lay outside the gene matches. DNA of the CDR3: TGTGCCAGCAGCGCCGGGGGGGAAGTTAATGAGCAGTTCTTC. It encodes CASSAGGEVNEQFF.

V gene TRBV4-3 combines with J gene TRBJ1-5; possible D gene TRBD1, 6 bases. This CDR3 has 15 amino acids. The V end lost 1 base, the J end lost 7 bases, and 14 bases lay between the germline ends. CDR1 and CDR2 (germline): LGHNA, YSLEER. CDR3 bases: TGCGCCAGCAGCCAAGCATACAGGGTCGGACAGCCCCAGCATTTT. Its translation: CASSQAYRVGQPQHF.

The chain joins TRBV10-1 to TRBJ1-2, with 7 bases that match TRBD1. Per the germline V gene, CDR1 is WNHNN and CDR2 is SYGVQD (reference sequence). V was pared by 6 bases and J by 0 bases, with 10 bases of the junction left unmatched. CDR3 length equals 16 residues. DNA of the CDR3: TGCGCCAGCAGCCCTCGTCGGGACAGCCCTAACTATGGCTACACCTTC. Translation: CASSPRRDSPNYGYTF.

This clone was picked up a small number of times. V usage is TRBV2 and J usage is TRBJ1-6; D remains ambiguous. Trimming cost V 8 bases and J 9 bases, with 14 bases left between them. The CDR3 is 13 amino acids. Germline values: CDR1 SNHLY, CDR2 FYNNEI. For the CDR3, the DNA is TGTGCCAGCTACCTAGAAGGTCGTTCACCCCTCCACTTT. This translates into CASYLEGRSPLHF.

J is TRBJ2-3 and V is TRBV4-2, with 13 nucleotides matching TRBD2. Germline CDR1 LGHNA, CDR2 YNFKEQ. V lost 5 bases and J lost 0; bases outside the gene matches: 8. The CDR3 extends over 18 amino acids. This CDR3 is CASSVRGTSGVSTDTQYF. The CDR3 nucleotides read TGTGCCAGCAGCGTCCGAGGGACTAGCGGGGTTAGCACAGATACGCAGTATTTT.

This clone has more than one count but fewer than ten. The chain recombines TRBV6-6 with TRBJ2-7; 14 bases line up with TRBD2. CDR1 is MNHNY and CDR2 is SVGAGI in the germline V gene (reference sequence). This CDR3 has 16 residues. V lost 5 bases and J lost 7; bases outside the gene matches: 10. The CDR3 region is CASSKTSGGALIEQYF. CDR3 DNA: TGTGCCAGCAGTAAGACTAGCGGGGGGGCCCTGATTGAGCAGTACTTC.

The V and J genes are TRBV13 and TRBJ2-7, with 7 nucleotides matching TRBD1. With 6 bases clipped from V and 3 bases from J, the junction kept 8 bases outside the gene matches. The germline V gene encodes CDR1 PRHDT and CDR2 FYEKMQ (reference sequence). The CDR3 has 14 residues. The CDR3 region is CASSSRQGNYEQYF. In DNA form, the CDR3 reads TGTGCCAGCAGTTCAAGACAGGGTAACTACGAGCAGTACTTC.